Below are 2 T cell receptor beta chains sequenced from a single sample in a study of T cell responses to AZD1222 COVID-19 vaccine. Some clones are missing from TCRdb's copy, which holds only in-frame ones; the method was immunoSEQ multiplex PCR. The repertoire has 100,000 or so clones, over 75% of them found once; the top ten carry approximately 12%. The source was peripheral blood, collected on day 0 of AZD1222 vaccination. These receptors were collected from an adult in good health.

This chain connects TRBV2 to TRBJ1-4; D call uncertain. V lost 6 bases to trimming and J lost 7 bases, with 15 bases between them. Germline CDR1 SNHLY, CDR2 FYNNEI. This CDR3 contains 14 residues. CDR3: CASRALGGIEKLFF. The CDR3 bases are TGTGCCAGCAGAGCCTTAGGAGGAATTGAAAAACTGTTTTTT.

The V and J genes are TRBV27 and TRBJ1-2; D is unclear. The CDR3 length is 15 residues. V was cut by 5 bases and J by 3 bases, with 16 bases left in between. CDR1 MNHEY and CDR2 SMNVEV come from the germline V gene (reference sequence). CDR3 coding DNA: TGTGCCAGCAGTCCCCGGGCCCTCGGGGACTATGGCTACACCTTC. Translation: CASSPRALGDYGYTF.